The clone carrying this T cell receptor beta chain has only a few counts. Its matching antigen is unknown. Construction of TCR beta libraries was performed using quantitative 5'-RACE with molecular barcodes. A single record per CDR3 protein comes from TCRdb applying MiXCR to the 5' RACE reads. The sample has about 400,000 distinct CDR3 sequences; 20% to 25% are singletons. Germline CDR1 reads KGHDR; CDR2 reads SFDVKD. The CDR3 contains 13 residues. Unmatched junction bases numbered 2, after V lost 7 bases and J lost 5 bases. This specimen comes from a study of CD8 T cells in ankylosing spondylitis. Findings and caveats of the study: Ankylosing spondylitis blood appeared to be characterized by a TCR beta motif of 7 to 9 highly homologous variants. There was reportedly significant enrichment of clones that were disease-linked in matched ankylosing spondylitis synovial fluid.

The chain recombines TRBV24-1 with TRBJ2-2; 8 bases fit TRBD1. The source is a male donor with ankylosing spondylitis or in good health (not recorded which). Specimen: blood, either unsorted or a sorted T cell fraction (not recorded which). Here the CDR3 DNA reads TGTGCCACCAGCCACAGGGGGACCGGGGAGCTGTTTTTT. Amino acids: CATSHRGTGELFF.